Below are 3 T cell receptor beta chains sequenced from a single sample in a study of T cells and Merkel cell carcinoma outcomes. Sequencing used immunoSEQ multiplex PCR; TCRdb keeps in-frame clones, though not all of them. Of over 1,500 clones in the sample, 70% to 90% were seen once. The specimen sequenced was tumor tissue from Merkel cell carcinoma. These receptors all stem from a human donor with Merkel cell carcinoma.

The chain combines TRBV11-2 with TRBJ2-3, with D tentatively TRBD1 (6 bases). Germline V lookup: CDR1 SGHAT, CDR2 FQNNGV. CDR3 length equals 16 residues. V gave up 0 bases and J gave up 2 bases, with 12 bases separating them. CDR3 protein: CASSLEGASFTDTQYF. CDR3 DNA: TGTGCCAGCAGCTTAGAGGGGGCCAGTTTCACAGATACGCAGTATTTT.

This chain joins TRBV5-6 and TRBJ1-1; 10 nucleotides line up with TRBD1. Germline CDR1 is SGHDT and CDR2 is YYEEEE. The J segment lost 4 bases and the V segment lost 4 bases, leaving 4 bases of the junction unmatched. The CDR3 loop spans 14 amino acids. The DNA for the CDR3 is TGTGCCAGCAGCCGACAGGGGGCGCGCACTGAAGCTTTCTTT. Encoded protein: CASSRQGARTEAFF.

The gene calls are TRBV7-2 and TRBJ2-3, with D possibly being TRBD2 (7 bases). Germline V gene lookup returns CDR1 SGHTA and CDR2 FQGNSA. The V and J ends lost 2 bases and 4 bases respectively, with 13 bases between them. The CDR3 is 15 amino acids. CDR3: CASSLLRGAADTQYF. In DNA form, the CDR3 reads TGTGCCAGCAGCTTATTACGGGGGGCTGCAGATACGCAGTATTTT.